This TCR beta chain was recorded in a study of blood T cells in healthy people across ages. General study findings and limits: Diversity estimated from one million T cells was considered an underestimate. Roughly linear age-related decline in beta diversity appeared, significant by age around 36. Versus aged donors, long-lived donors had higher diversity and more naive CD4+ cells.

Turning to this clonotype: Its antigen is as yet unknown.

A J-beta primer mix and a sample-barcoded 5' primer were used in a second PCR of about 7 to 12 cycles. TCRdb re-called the 5' RACE reads through MiXCR, storing one row per CDR3 protein. This sample has about 1.8 million distinct CDR3 sequences; 49% occur once, and the top ten carry around 2.1%. The junction had 9 bases not matched to a gene; V was cut back by 7 bases and J by 6 bases. This CDR3 comprises 13 residues. Germline V CDR1 and CDR2: SQVTM, ANQGSEA. Sequenced material: blood. This sequence joins TRBV29-1 and TRBJ2-3; 8 bases line up with TRBD2. This TCR derives from a woman aged 35 to 49 in good health. The CDR3 DNA reads TGCAGCGGCGCGGGGGGTACTGTCGATACGCAGTATTTT. This codes for CSGAGGTVDTQYF.